A selection of T cell receptor beta chains follows, all from one sample in a study of beta chain features in type 1 diabetes. Method: immunoSEQ multiplex PCR; TCRdb's copy keeps in-frame clones and lacks some. The sample gives roughly 310,000 clones, roughly 9.6% of which show up once; about 0.015% is in the top ten. Sequenced material: naive CD4+ T cells from blood. Source of these receptors: a woman aged 25 to 39 in good health. Both conserved end residues are part of each CDR3. A D gene is named only where the DNA matches it firmly. Clone size is not always given. Where it is, it says once, few, many or a class for expanded clones.

NA	NA	TRBV18	TRBJ2-3	CASSPPVQGSTDTQYF	TGTGCCAGCTCACCACCGGTGCAGGGCAGCACAGATACGCAGTATTTT
NA	NA	TRBV5-4	TRBJ2-1	CASSLETGSSYNEQFF	TGTGCCAGCAGCCTGGAGACGGGGAGCTCCTACAATGAGCAGTTCTTC
TRBD2	NA	TRBV29-1	TRBJ2-7	CSAIRRGDAVEQYF	TGCAGCGCTATACGCCGGGGGGACGCGGTCGAGCAGTACTTC
TRBD2	NA	TRBV11-1	TRBJ2-1	CASSLKSGRDNEQFF	TGTGCCAGCAGCTTAAAGAGCGGGAGGGATAATGAGCAGTTCTTC
TRBD2	few	TRBV30	TRBJ2-1	CAWSGLAGTLGGYNEQFF	TGTGCCTGGAGTGGGCTAGCGGGAACCTTAGGAGGATACAATGAGCAGTTCTTC
NA	NA	TRBV6-5	TRBJ1-2	CASSYGGGRGEGYTF	TGTGCCAGCAGTTACGGGGGGGGCCGAGGGGAAGGCTACACCTTC
NA	few	TRBV29-1	TRBJ1-1	CSVEGFRRTEAFF	TGCAGCGTTGAAGGTTTTCGGAGGACTGAAGCTTTCTTT
NA	NA	TRBV28	TRBJ2-1	CASSVTVHEQFF	TGTGCCAGCAGTGTCACGGTCCATGAGCAGTTCTTC
NA	NA	TRBV28	TRBJ1-1	CASSSPQILNTEAFF	TGTGCCAGCAGTTCCCCACAGATACTGAACACTGAAGCTTTCTTT
NA	NA	TRBV29-1	TRBJ2-5	CSVDRQMQWQETQYF	TGCAGCGTGGACAGACAGATGCAGTGGCAAGAGACCCAGTACTTC
NA	NA	TRBV18	TRBJ2-1	CASSPPGHSYNEQFF	TGTGCCAGCTCACCCCCGGGACACTCATACAATGAGCAGTTCTTC
NA	NA	TRBV13	TRBJ1-2	CASSFLGATGYGYTF	TGTGCCAGCAGCTTTTTGGGCGCCACTGGGTATGGCTACACCTTC
TRBD2	NA	TRBV7-6	TRBJ2-7	CASSLATASGSYEQYF	TGTGCCAGCAGCTTAGCGACGGCTAGCGGGAGTTACGAGCAGTACTTC
TRBD2	NA	TRBV27	TRBJ2-3	CASSFHSGSVLTDTQYF	TGTGCCAGCAGTTTTCATAGCGGGAGCGTTTTAACAGATACGCAGTATTTT
NA	NA	TRBV19	TRBJ2-7	CASSLGQNYEQYF	TGTGCCAGTAGTCTCGGACAGAACTACGAGCAGTACTTC
TRBD1	few	TRBV5-1	TRBJ2-3	CASSLGGRSEDTQYF	TGCGCCAGCAGCTTAGGGGGCCGGTCGGAAGATACGCAGTATTTT
TRBD1	NA	TRBV28	TRBJ1-2	CASSLPDRVGYTF	TGTGCCAGCAGTTTACCGGACAGGGTTGGCTACACCTTC
NA	NA	TRBV5-4	TRBJ2-7	CASSPASFHEQYF	TGTGCCAGCAGTCCCGCCAGTTTTCACGAGCAGTACTTC
TRBD1	few	TRBV29-1	TRBJ1-2	CSVRHRGDGYTF	TGCAGCGTTCGACACAGGGGCGATGGCTACACCTTC
NA	NA	TRBV7-3	TRBJ1-1	CASSLDSYNTEAFF	TGTGCCAGCAGCTTGGACTCTTATAACACTGAAGCTTTCTTT
TRBD1	few	TRBV9	TRBJ1-1	CASSEGNRGGNTEAFF	TGTGCCAGCAGCGAGGGGAACAGGGGTGGGAACACTGAAGCTTTCTTT
TRBD1	NA	TRBV5-6	TRBJ2-3	CASSSGTGWADTQYF	TGTGCCAGCAGCTCGGGGACAGGGTGGGCAGATACGCAGTATTTT
TRBD2	NA	TRBV9	TRBJ2-1	CASSATSGGNNEQFF	TGTGCCAGCAGCGCGACTAGCGGGGGTAACAATGAGCAGTTCTTC
NA	NA	TRBV20-1	TRBJ2-1	CSARREHEQFF	TGCAGTGCTAGACGAGAGCATGAGCAGTTCTTC
NA	few	TRBV19	TRBJ2-1	CASSPGSEQFF	TGTGCCAGTAGTCCCGGTAGTGAGCAGTTCTTC
NA	NA	TRBV2	TRBJ2-1	CASSGEGAGYNEQFF	TGTGCCAGCAGTGGGGAAGGGGCGGGGTACAATGAGCAGTTCTTC
TRBD2	few	TRBV7-6	TRBJ2-5	CASTSSGRAVKETQYF	TGTGCCAGCACCTCTAGCGGGAGGGCCGTGAAGGAGACCCAGTACTTC
TRBD2	NA	TRBV9	TRBJ2-1	CASSARTSGREGYNEQFF	TGTGCCAGCAGCGCCCGGACTAGCGGGAGGGAGGGTTACAATGAGCAGTTCTTC
TRBD2	few	TRBV5-1	TRBJ2-1	CASSRLAGGIQFF	TGCGCCAGCAGCCGACTAGCGGGAGGGATCCAGTTCTTC
TRBD2	NA	TRBV7-2	TRBJ2-3	CASSRALAVTSTDTQYF	TGTGCCAGCTCCAGAGCACTAGCGGTGACTAGCACAGATACGCAGTATTTT
NA	few	TRBV28	TRBJ2-5	CASFDFQETQYF	TGTGCCAGCTTTGACTTCCAAGAGACCCAGTACTTC
TRBD1	few	TRBV30	TRBJ2-2	CAWSRGGSDTGELFF	TGTGCCTGGAGCAGAGGGGGCTCGGACACCGGGGAGCTGTTTTTT
NA	NA	TRBV2	TRBJ2-2	CASSDEGAGELFF	TGTGCCAGCAGTGACGAGGGGGCCGGGGAGCTGTTTTTT
TRBD1	NA	TRBV9	TRBJ1-4	CASSPRQGSTNEKLFF	TGTGCCAGCAGCCCCCGACAGGGTTCGACTAATGAAAAACTGTTTTTT
NA	few	TRBV18	TRBJ2-7	CASSPDGSPYEQYF	TGTGCCAGCTCACCCGACGGGAGCCCCTACGAGCAGTACTTC
NA	NA	TRBV15	TRBJ1-1	CATSVGHLTEAFF	TGTGCCACCAGCGTAGGACATCTCACTGAAGCTTTCTTT
NA	few	TRBV5-1	TRBJ2-1	CASSRGGQANNEQFF	TGCGCCAGCAGCAGGGGGGGACAGGCAAACAATGAGCAGTTCTTC